A single sample gave rise to the 25 T cell receptor beta chains below, sequenced in a study of somatic mutations in cytotoxic T cells in rheumatoid arthritis. Libraries were prepared by immunoSEQ multiplex PCR; TCRdb keeps only in-frame clonotypes and omits some of them. The sample yields 10,000 to 15,000 clones, around 70% seen once. Sequencing input: CD8+ T cells sorted from blood. These receptors were collected from a man between 70 and 80 years old in good health.

The V call is TRBV5-4, the J call TRBJ2-1; D gene unclear. Trimming shortened V by 2 bases and J by 6 bases, and 12 bases separated the two germline ends. The germline CDR1 and CDR2 sequences are SGHNT and YYREEE (reference sequence). The CDR3 covers 14 residues. CDR3 DNA sequence: TGTGCCAGCAGCTTAAACCGAGATCCCAATGAGCAGTTCTTC. Its protein product is CASSLNRDPNEQFF.

The V and J genes are TRBV5-5 and TRBJ2-7; TRBD1 matches 7 bases. The trim removed 4 bases at V and 7 bases at J, leaving 14 bases unmatched. Germline CDR1 is SGHKS and CDR2 is YYEKEE (reference sequence). This CDR3 region has 15 residues. CDR3 loop: CASSPPMGQRSEQYF. CDR3 in DNA: TGTGCCAGCAGCCCCCCTATGGGACAGCGGTCGGAGCAGTACTTC. The full variable domain, with the rest looked up from reference TRBV5-5 and TRBJ2-7, is DAGVTQSPTHLIKTRGQQVTLRCSPISGHKSVSWYQQVLGQGPQFIFQYYEKEERGRGNFPDRFSARQFPNYSSELNVNALLLGDSALYLCASSPPMGQRSEQYFGPGTRLTVT.

This clone was seen more than once but under ten times. Other DNA sequences in the sample encode the same CDR3. The CDR3 is CAWSVSYEQYF. CDR3 nucleotides: TGTGCCTGGAGTGTATCCTACGAGCAGTACTTC. The chain joins TRBV30 to TRBJ2-7; no reliable D call. CDR1 is GTSNPN and CDR2 is SVGIG in the germline V gene (reference sequence). Trimming took 0 bases from V and 1 from J, leaving 1 base between them. The CDR3 loop spans 11 amino acids. The whole variable domain, remainder taken from reference TRBV30 and TRBJ2-7, is SQTIHQWPATLVQPVGSPLSLECTVEGTSNPNLYWYRQAAGRGLQLLFYSVGIGQISSEVPQNLSASRPQDRQFILSSKKLLLSDSGFYLCAWSVSYEQYFGPGTRLTVT.

V is TRBV7-8 and J is TRBJ1-2; 9 bases line up with TRBD1. The junction had 12 bases not matched to a gene; V was cut back by 0 bases and J by 13 bases. The CDR3 has 15 residues. The germline CDR1 and CDR2 sequences are SGHVS and FQNEAQ. Here the CDR3 reads CASSLAPGTGSNGTF. The DNA of the CDR3 is TGTGCCAGCAGCTTAGCTCCCGGGACAGGGAGTAACGGCACCTTC.

In nucleotides, the CDR3 is TGTGCCAGCAGTCAACAGGGAAGTATAAAGAACTATGGCTACACCTTC. Amino acids: CASSQQGSIKNYGYTF. The V and J genes are TRBV2 and TRBJ1-2, with D tentatively TRBD1 (6 bases). The germline CDR1 and CDR2 sequences are SNHLY and FYNNEI. V dropped 5 bases and J dropped 2 bases, with 18 bases sitting between them. This CDR3 contains 16 residues. The variable domain in full, with the rest retrieved from reference TRBV2 and TRBJ1-2, is EPEVTQTPSHQVTQMGQEVILRCVPISNHLYFYWYRQILGQKVEFLVSFYNNEISEKSEIFDDQFSVERPDGSNFTLKIRSTKLEDSAMYFCASSQQGSIKNYGYTFGSGTRLTVV.

The chain has TRBV9 and TRBJ2-7; TRBD1 agrees at 9 bases. With 4 bases clipped from V and 4 bases from J, the junction kept 6 bases outside the gene matches. Germline lookup yields CDR1 SGDLS and CDR2 YYNGEE. The CDR3 covers 14 residues. For the CDR3, the DNA is TGTGCCAGCAGCAACTCCGGGACAGGGTACGAGCAGTACTTC. Its translation is CASSNSGTGYEQYF.

The V and J genes are TRBV7-9 and TRBJ2-5; TRBD2 aligns across 12 bases. CDR1 and CDR2 from the germline V gene are SEHNR and FQNEAQ (reference sequence). V was clipped by 2 bases and J by 5 bases; unmatched bases: 9. The CDR3 is made up of 17 amino acids. Here the CDR3 reads CASSLSTSSGGAETQYF. CDR3 bases: TGTGCCAGCAGCTTATCTACCTCTAGCGGGGGGGCGGAGACCCAGTACTTC. The complete variable domain, with remaining parts taken from reference TRBV7-9 and TRBJ2-5, reads DTGVSQNPRHKITKRGQNVTFRCDPISEHNRLYWYRQTLGQGPEFLTYFQNEAQLEKSRLLSDRFSAERPKGSFSTLEIQRTEQGDSAMYLCASSLSTSSGGAETQYFGPGTRLLVL.

This sequence joins TRBV2 and TRBJ2-7; maybe TRBD1 (6 bases). The germline V and J ends were trimmed by 0 bases and 6 bases, with 15 bases remaining between them. This CDR3 has 15 amino acids. Germline V gene data show CDR1 as SNHLY and CDR2 as FYNNEI. In DNA form, the CDR3 reads TGTGCCAGCAGTGAAGCGGGATCCCTACAGGGCGAGCAGTACTTC. This codes for CASSEAGSLQGEQYF.

The rearrangement links TRBV5-5 to TRBJ2-7, with D perhaps TRBD2 (7 bases). Per the germline V gene, CDR1 is SGHKS and CDR2 is YYEKEE (reference sequence). Between the trimmed V and J ends, which lost 3 bases and 3 bases, there was a span of 19 bases. The CDR3 has 16 residues. The DNA of the CDR3 is TGTGCCAGCAGCTCGGGGGGCGGAGGAATGGGCTACGAGCAGTACTTC. As protein: CASSSGGGGMGYEQYF.

The gene calls are TRBV6-5 and TRBJ2-1, with D possibly being TRBD1 (5 bases). The CDR3 length is 15 residues. The V gene lost 6 bases and the J gene lost 0 bases, with 12 bases spanning the gap. Germline V gives CDR1 MNHEY, CDR2 SVGAGI. CDR3 sequence reads: CASRSDSSSYNEQFF. Here the CDR3 DNA reads TGTGCCAGCAGGTCCGACAGTAGCTCCTACAATGAGCAGTTCTTC.

This clone was seen only once. The chain couples TRBV15 to TRBJ2-5; 7 nucleotides agree with TRBD1. The assigned J gene may be wrong: the sequence end matches TRBJ2-7 better. The CDR3 is 14 amino acids. The germline gives CDR1 LNHNV, CDR2 YYDKDF (reference sequence). CDR3 amino acids: CATSREGTDYEQYF. DNA for the CDR3: TGTGCCACCAGCAGAGAAGGGACAGACTACGAGCAGTACTTC.

This sequence joins TRBV9 and TRBJ2-2; D is uncertain. The CDR3 is made up of 14 amino acids. The V gene's germline CDR1 is SGDLS and CDR2 YYNGEE. The germline V and J ends were trimmed by 0 bases and 3 bases, with 6 bases remaining between them. The CDR3 spells CASSVGGDTGELFF. The DNA for the CDR3 is TGTGCCAGCAGCGTAGGTGGGGACACCGGGGAGCTGTTTTTT.

V is TRBV4-3 and J is TRBJ2-6, with a tentative D call TRBD2 (5 bases). CDR3 length: 17 amino acids. The V gene's germline CDR1 is LGHNA and CDR2 YSLEER. V dropped 0 bases and J dropped 0 bases, with 9 bases sitting between them. CDR3 sequence: CASSQEGGSSGANVLTF. For the CDR3, the DNA is TGCGCCAGCAGCCAAGAAGGTGGGAGCTCTGGGGCCAACGTCCTGACTTTC.

CDR3 residues: CASGSRQGVEETQYF. In DNA form, the CDR3 reads TGTGCTAGTGGTTCACGACAGGGGGTTGAAGAGACCCAGTACTTC. The chain employs TRBV12-5 and TRBJ2-5, with 9 bases that match TRBD1. The V gene end was trimmed by 4 bases and the J gene end by 3 bases; junction bases not matched to a gene: 6. The germline V gene encodes CDR1 LGHNT and CDR2 FRNRAP. This CDR3 has 15 residues.

The chain employs TRBV14 and TRBJ2-5; possibly TRBD1 for D (6 bases). This CDR3 has 16 residues. Germline loops: CDR1 SGHDN, CDR2 FVKESK. Trimming stripped 2 bases from V and 9 bases from J, with 22 bases between. The CDR3 nucleotides are TGTGCCAGCAGCCAAATCGGGACACCAAGCAATGCGGCCCAGTACTTC. It codes for CASSQIGTPSNAAQYF.

The gene calls are TRBV2 and TRBJ2-2; D is unresolved. This CDR3 is built from 15 residues. CDR1 is SNHLY, CDR2 FYNNEI, per germline. V was trimmed by 5 bases and J by 4 bases, leaving 14 bases between them. CDR3 DNA: TGTGCCAGCAGTAACAGTAAACGGTCCACCGGGGAGCTGTTTTTT. Protein sequence: CASSNSKRSTGELFF.

This clone was found a few times. The chain couples TRBV19 to TRBJ2-7, with 8 nucleotides matching TRBD1. V shed 5 bases and J 4 bases; nucleotides not matched to a gene: 4. This CDR3 is built from 13 residues. The germline CDR1 and CDR2 sequences are LNHDA and SQIVND (reference sequence). CDR3: CASSPGTGYEQYF. In DNA, the CDR3 is TGTGCCAGTAGTCCCGGGACAGGTTACGAGCAGTACTTC.

The rearrangement uses TRBV5-8 and TRBJ2-2, with 8 bases that match TRBD1. With V trimmed by 0 bases and J by 4 bases, 8 bases remained unmatched. CDR1 and CDR2 (germline): SGHTS, YDEGEE. CDR3 size: 17 residues. CDR3 region: CASSLEGTGKGTGELFF. The DNA of the CDR3 is TGTGCCAGCAGCTTGGAAGGGACAGGAAAGGGCACCGGGGAGCTGTTTTTT. Full variable domain (outside the CDR3, taken from reference TRBV5-8 and TRBJ2-2): EAGVTQSPTHLIKTRGQQATLRCSPISGHTSVYWYQQALGLGLQFLLWYDEGEERNRGNFPPRFSGRQFPNYSSELNVNALELEDSALYLCASSLEGTGKGTGELFFGEGSRLTVL.

By its share, this clone is medium-sized. The chain carries TRBV28 and TRBJ1-5; 8 positions agree with TRBD1. The V segment lost 6 bases and the J segment 5 bases; nucleotides outside the gene matches: 9. CDR1 is MDHEN and CDR2 is SYDVKM in the germline V gene. The CDR3 is 15 residues long. This CDR3 is CASRLRTGTDQPQHF. Here the CDR3 DNA reads TGTGCCAGCAGATTACGGACAGGGACGGATCAGCCCCAGCATTTT.

V and J are TRBV14 and TRBJ2-3; 7 nucleotides match TRBD1. Per germline, CDR1 SGHDN and CDR2 FVKESK. V gave up 2 bases and J gave up 5 bases; unmatched junction bases: 13. CDR3 size: 17 residues. CDR3 sequence (DNA): TGTGCCAGCAGCCAAAGGCGAACTTTGACAGGGAAAGATACGCAGTATTTT. Protein: CASSQRRTLTGKDTQYF.

The chain couples TRBV28 to TRBJ2-1, with 11 nucleotides matching TRBD2. The CDR3 spans 15 residues. Germline V lookup: CDR1 MDHEN, CDR2 SYDVKM. V was pared by 6 bases and J by 7 bases, with 8 bases of the junction left unmatched. CDR3 in DNA: TGTGCCAGCAGGGTTACACTAGCGGGAGTTAATGAGCAGTTCTTC. This codes for CASRVTLAGVNEQFF.

Of note for this clone: At the DNA level, this CDR3 is encoded by other sequences in the same sample as well. The chain combines TRBV7-9 with TRBJ2-1; maybe TRBD2 (7 bases). The V gene's germline CDR1 is SEHNR and CDR2 FQNEAQ (reference sequence). The CDR3 has 16 residues. Trimming pared 6 bases from V and 0 bases from J, leaving 15 bases between. CDR3 DNA: TGTGCCAGCAGTCCGAGGGGGGGGTCCTCCTACAATGAGCAGTTCTTC. Translation: CASSPRGGSSYNEQFF. Based on the CDR3 plus reference TRBV7-9 and TRBJ2-1, the full variable domain is DTGVSQNPRHKITKRGQNVTFRCDPISEHNRLYWYRQTLGQGPEFLTYFQNEAQLEKSRLLSDRFSAERPKGSFSTLEIQRTEQGDSAMYLCASSPRGGSSYNEQFFGPGTRLTVL.

The rearrangement joins TRBV6-6 to TRBJ2-5; D possibly uses TRBD1 or TRBD2 (5 bases each). The germline CDR1 and CDR2 sequences are MNHNY and SVGAGI (reference sequence). The V end lost 8 bases, the J end lost 4 bases, and 14 bases lay between the germline ends. This CDR3 has 13 amino acids. The CDR3 bases are TGTGCCAGCCTGGGGGAGATCGGAGAGACCCAGTACTTC. Translation: CASLGEIGETQYF.

This clone has just a few counts. The chain recombines TRBV6-5 with TRBJ1-2; 9 positions agree with TRBD1. Germline V gene lookup returns CDR1 MNHEY and CDR2 SVGAGI. With 8 bases clipped from V and 6 bases from J, the junction kept 13 bases outside the gene matches. The CDR3 is 15 residues long. The CDR3 region has the DNA TGTGCCAGCGGAAGGGGACGGACAGGGGTCGATGGCTACACCTTC. Its translation is CASGRGRTGVDGYTF.

This chain joins TRBV5-1 and TRBJ2-7; a weak D match, TRBD1 (5 bases). CDR1 and CDR2 from the germline V gene are SGHRS and YFSETQ. The CDR3 contains 15 residues. V lost 0 bases to trimming and J lost 4 bases, with 14 bases between them. This chain's CDR3 is CASSLESLGVYEQYF. In DNA, the CDR3 is TGCGCCAGCAGCTTGGAAAGTTTAGGGGTTTACGAGCAGTACTTC.